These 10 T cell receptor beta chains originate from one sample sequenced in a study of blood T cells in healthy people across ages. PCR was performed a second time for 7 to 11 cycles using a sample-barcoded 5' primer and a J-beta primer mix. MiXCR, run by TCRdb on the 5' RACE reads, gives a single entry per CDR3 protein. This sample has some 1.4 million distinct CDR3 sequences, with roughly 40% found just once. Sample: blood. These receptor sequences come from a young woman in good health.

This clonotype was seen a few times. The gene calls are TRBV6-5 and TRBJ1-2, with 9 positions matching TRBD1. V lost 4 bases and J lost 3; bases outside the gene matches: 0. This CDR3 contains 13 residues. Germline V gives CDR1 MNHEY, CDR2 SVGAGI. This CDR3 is CASSWDRDYGYTF. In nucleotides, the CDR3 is TGTGCCAGCAGTTGGGACAGGGACTATGGCTACACCTTC.

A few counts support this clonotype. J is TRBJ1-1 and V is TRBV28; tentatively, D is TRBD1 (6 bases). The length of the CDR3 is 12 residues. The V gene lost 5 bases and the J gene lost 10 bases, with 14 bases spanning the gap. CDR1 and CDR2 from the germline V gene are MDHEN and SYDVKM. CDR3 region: CASSPGTRGAFF. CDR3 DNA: TGTGCCAGCAGTCCTGGGACCAGGGGAGCTTTCTTT.

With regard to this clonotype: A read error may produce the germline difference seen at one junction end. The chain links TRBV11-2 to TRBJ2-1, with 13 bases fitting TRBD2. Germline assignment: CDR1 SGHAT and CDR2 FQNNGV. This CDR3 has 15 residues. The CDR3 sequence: CASNLGTSGDNEGFF. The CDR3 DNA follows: TGTGCCAGCAACTTAGGGACTAGCGGGGACAATGAGGGGTTCTTC.

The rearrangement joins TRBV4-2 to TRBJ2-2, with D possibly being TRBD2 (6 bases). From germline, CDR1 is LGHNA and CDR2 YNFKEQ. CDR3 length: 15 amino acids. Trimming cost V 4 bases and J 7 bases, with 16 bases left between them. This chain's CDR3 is CASSRSNLAIGELFF. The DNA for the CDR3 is TGTGCCAGCAGCCGCAGTAACCTAGCGATCGGGGAGCTGTTTTTT.

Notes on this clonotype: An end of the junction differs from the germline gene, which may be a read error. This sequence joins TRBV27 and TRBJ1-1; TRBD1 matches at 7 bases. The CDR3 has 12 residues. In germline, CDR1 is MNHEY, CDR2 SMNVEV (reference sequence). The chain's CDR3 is CAGSLSGQAAFF. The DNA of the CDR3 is TGTGCCGGCAGTTTATCCGGACAGGCGGCTTTCTTT.

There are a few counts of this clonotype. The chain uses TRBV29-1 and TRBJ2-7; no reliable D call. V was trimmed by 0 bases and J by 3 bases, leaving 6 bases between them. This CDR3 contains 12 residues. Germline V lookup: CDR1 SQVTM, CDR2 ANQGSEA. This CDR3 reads CSVEDQVYEQYF. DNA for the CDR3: TGCAGCGTTGAAGATCAGGTCTACGAGCAGTACTTC.

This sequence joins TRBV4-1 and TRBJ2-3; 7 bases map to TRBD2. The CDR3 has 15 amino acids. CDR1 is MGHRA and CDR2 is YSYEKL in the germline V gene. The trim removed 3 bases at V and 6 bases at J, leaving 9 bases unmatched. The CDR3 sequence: CASSQLGAGEDTQYF. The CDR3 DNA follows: TGCGCCAGCAGCCAGTTGGGCGCGGGGGAGGATACGCAGTATTTT.

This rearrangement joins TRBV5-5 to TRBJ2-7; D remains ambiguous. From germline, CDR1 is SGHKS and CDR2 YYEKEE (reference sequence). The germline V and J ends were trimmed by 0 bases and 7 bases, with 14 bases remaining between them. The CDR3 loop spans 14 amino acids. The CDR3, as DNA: TGTGCCAGCAGCTTGGGGAACTCCTACAATGAGCAGTACTTC. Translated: CASSLGNSYNEQYF.

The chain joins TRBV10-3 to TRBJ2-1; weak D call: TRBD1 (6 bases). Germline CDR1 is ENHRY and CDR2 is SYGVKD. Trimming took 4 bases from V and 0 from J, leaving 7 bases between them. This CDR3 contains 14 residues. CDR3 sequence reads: CAISVRGSYNEQFF. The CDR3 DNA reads TGTGCCATCAGTGTCAGGGGCTCCTACAATGAGCAGTTCTTC.

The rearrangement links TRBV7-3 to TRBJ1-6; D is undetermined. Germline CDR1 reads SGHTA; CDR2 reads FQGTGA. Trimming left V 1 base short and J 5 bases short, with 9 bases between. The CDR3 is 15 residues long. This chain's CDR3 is CASSLMGSDNSPLHF. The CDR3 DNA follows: TGTGCCAGCAGCTTAATGGGCAGTGATAATTCACCCCTCCACTTT.